This T cell receptor beta chain was obtained from a study of identical twins. This clonotype appeared a few times. CDR1 and CDR2 (germline): SGHAT, FQNNGV. Trimming shortened V by 2 bases and J by 8 bases, and 12 bases separated the two germline ends. The CDR3 contains 13 residues. TCRdb reanalysed the 5' RACE reads using MiXCR and keeps one entry per CDR3 protein. The sample includes about 200,000 distinct CDR3 sequences, more than 6.5% of them seen just once. In addition, the sample was reused for a study of yellow fever vaccine responses in identical twins.

Sequences were obtained from memory (CD45RO+) T cells sorted from blood. The TCR originated in a woman aged 18-35 years in good health. This rearrangement joins TRBV11-2 to TRBJ1-2; D is ambiguous. CDR3 in amino acids: CASSLLLGRGYTF. For the CDR3, the DNA is TGTGCCAGCAGCTTATTGTTGGGGAGGGGCTACACCTTC.